These 2 T cell receptor beta chains share one sample of origin, sequenced in a study of T cells in localized non-small cell lung cancer. Clones were sequenced by immunoSEQ multiplex PCR, and TCRdb holds only the in-frame ones, with some missing. This sample has about 1,400 clones, with 20% found just once. The input for sequencing was normal lung tissue next to the tumor, taken before any cancer treatment. All receptors derive from a woman aged 40 to 75 with stage II lung adenocarcinoma.

In its sample, this clone ranks as large. The J gene is TRBJ2-1, the V gene TRBV11-3, with 8 bases aligning to TRBD1. This CDR3 comprises 14 residues. Trimming removed 5 bases from V and 3 bases from J; junction bases left unmatched: 3. Germline CDR1 and CDR2: SGHNT and YENEEA. CDR3 protein: CASSPGTGYNEQFF. DNA of the CDR3: TGTGCCAGCAGCCCCGGGACAGGCTACAATGAGCAGTTCTTC.

This clone was seen only a few times. The J gene is TRBJ2-3, the V gene TRBV11-3; D could derive from TRBD1 or TRBD2 (6 bases each). Germline V gene sequence: CDR1 SGHNT, CDR2 YENEEA. V was clipped by 5 bases and J by 2 bases, with 17 bases between them. This CDR3 is 16 amino acids long. CDR3 residues: CASSPYEGGSTDTQYF. The CDR3 DNA follows: TGTGCCAGCAGCCCCTACGAGGGGGGATCCACAGATACGCAGTATTTT.